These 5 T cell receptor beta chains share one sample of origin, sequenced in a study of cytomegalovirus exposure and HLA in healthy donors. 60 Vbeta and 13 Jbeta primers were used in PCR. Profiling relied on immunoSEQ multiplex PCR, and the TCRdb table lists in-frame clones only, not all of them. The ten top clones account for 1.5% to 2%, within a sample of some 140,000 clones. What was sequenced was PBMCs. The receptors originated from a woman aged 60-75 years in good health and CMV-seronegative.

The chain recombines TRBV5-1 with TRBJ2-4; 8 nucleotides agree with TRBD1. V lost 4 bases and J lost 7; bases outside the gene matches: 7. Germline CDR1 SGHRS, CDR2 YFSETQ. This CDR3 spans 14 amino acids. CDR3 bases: TGCGCCAGCAGCCCAGGACAGGGCTGGAACATTCAGTACTTC. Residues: CASSPGQGWNIQYF.

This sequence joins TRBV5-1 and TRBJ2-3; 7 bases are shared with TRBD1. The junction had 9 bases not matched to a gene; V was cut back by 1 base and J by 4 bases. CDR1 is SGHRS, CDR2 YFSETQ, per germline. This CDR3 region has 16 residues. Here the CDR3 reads CASSLTDRVYADTQYF. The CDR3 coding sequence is TGCGCCAGCAGCTTGACCGACAGGGTGTATGCAGATACGCAGTATTTT.

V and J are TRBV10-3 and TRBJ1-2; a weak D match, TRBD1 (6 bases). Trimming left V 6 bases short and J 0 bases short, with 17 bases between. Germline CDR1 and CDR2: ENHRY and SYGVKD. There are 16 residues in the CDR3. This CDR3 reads CAISPGQGRPNYGYTF. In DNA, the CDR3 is TGTGCCATCAGCCCCGGTCAGGGGAGACCTAACTATGGCTACACCTTC.

The CDR3 loop reads CASSRTRATNEKLFF. CDR3 nucleotides: TGTGCCAGCAGCAGAACCAGGGCTACTAATGAAAAACTGTTTTTT. The chain recombines TRBV21-1 with TRBJ1-4; the table gives TRBD1 as D, unverified against the DNA. TRBV21-1 is deemed a pseudogene. CDR3 length: 15 residues.

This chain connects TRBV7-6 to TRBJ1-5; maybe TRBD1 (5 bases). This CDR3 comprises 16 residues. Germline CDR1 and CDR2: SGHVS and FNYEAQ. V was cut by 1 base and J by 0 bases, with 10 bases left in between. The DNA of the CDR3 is TGTGCCAGCAGCTTAGGTGGGGCCGGTAGCAATCAGCCCCAGCATTTT. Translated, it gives CASSLGGAGSNQPQHF. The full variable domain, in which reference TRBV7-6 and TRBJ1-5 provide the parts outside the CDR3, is GAGVSQSPRYKVTKRGQDVALRCDPISGHVSLYWYRQALGQGPEFLTYFNYEAQQDKSGLPNDRFSAERPEGSISTLTIQRTEQRDSAMYRCASSLGGAGSNQPQHFGDGTRLSIL.